The 21 T cell receptor beta chains given below trace back to one sample, sequenced in a study of human T cells and chemical hapten exposure. The time point denotes: patch test 3, about 24 weeks after DPC sensitization. Treatment: therapeutic diphenylcyclopropenone sensitization with weekly scalp DPC. TCRdb reprocessed the RACE reads via MiXCR and lists one record per CDR3 protein. The sample shows tens of thousands of distinct CDR3 sequences, 11% of them seen only once. The sequencing used whole blood, collected in connection with sensitization to the hapten diphenylcyclopropenone (DPC). These TCRs come from a woman between 50 and 59 years old with alopecia areata. Some clones in this sample may be carry-over from other donors' samples.

This clonotype was found a few times. CDR3 loop: CASSQPDRQPRRDEQFF. The CDR3 region has the DNA TGCGCCAGCAGTCAACCCGATCGACAGCCAAGAAGGGATGAGCAGTTCTTC. V gene TRBV23-1 combines with J gene TRBJ2-1; D is perhaps TRBD1 (5 bases). TRBV23-1 is treated as an ORF (open reading frame) with a function not yet certain. V was shortened by 2 bases and J by 8 bases, with 22 bases between the two germline ends. The CDR3 loop spans 17 amino acids.

This clonotype has only a few counts. Here the CDR3 DNA reads TGTGCCAGCACCGGCGGACCCACAGATACGCAGTATTTT. Its translation: CASTGGPTDTQYF. This chain connects TRBV2 to TRBJ2-3; D is unresolved. V lost 7 bases to trimming and J lost 2 bases, with 10 bases between them. CDR3 length: 13 residues. Germline V gene lookup returns CDR1 SNHLY and CDR2 FYNNEI.

This chain connects TRBV29-1 to TRBJ2-7; D not certain. There are 11 residues in the CDR3. Germline lookup yields CDR1 SQVTM and CDR2 ANQGSEA. Trimming took off 4 bases at V and 4 bases at J, with 8 bases between the two ends. CDR3 nucleotides: TGCAGCGTTGGGCAGCTTTACGAGCAGTACTTC. Its translation is CSVGQLYEQYF.

Ten or more counts support this clonotype. V and J are TRBV9 and TRBJ1-3; 9 nucleotides match TRBD1. J was trimmed by 4 bases and V by 2 bases; bases with no gene match: 4. The CDR3 loop spans 15 amino acids. Per the germline V gene, CDR1 is SGDLS and CDR2 is YYNGEE. As DNA, the CDR3 is TGTGCCAGCAGCGTTTCGGGACAGGGAGGAAACACCATATATTTT. Translated: CASSVSGQGGNTIYF.

In its sample, this clonotype was seen a few times. This chain connects TRBV12-3 or TRBV12-4 to TRBJ1-6; D gene uncertain. The V end was cut by 1 base, the J end by 7 bases, with 8 bases between. The CDR3 contains 14 residues. The CDR3 DNA reads as TGTGCCAGCAGTTTAGGGTTGAGAAATTCACCCCTCCACTTT. It is translated as CASSLGLRNSPLHF.

The V call is TRBV2, the J call TRBJ1-2; no clear D. CDR3 length equals 14 residues. Germline V CDR1 and CDR2: SNHLY, FYNNEI. Trimming stripped 4 bases from V and 2 bases from J, with 11 bases between. The CDR3 sequence is CASSVIGINYGYTF. DNA for the CDR3: TGTGCCAGCAGTGTGATAGGGATAAACTATGGCTACACCTTC. Full variable domain (missing parts from reference TRBV2 and TRBJ1-2): EPEVTQTPSHQVTQMGQEVILRCVPISNHLYFYWYRQILGQKVEFLVSFYNNEISEKSEIFDDQFSVERPDGSNFTLKIRSTKLEDSAMYFCASSVIGINYGYTFGSGTRLTVV.

The chain uses TRBV5-6 and TRBJ2-7; D remains ambiguous. Germline V gene lookup returns CDR1 SGHDT and CDR2 YYEEEE. This CDR3 has 15 residues. V lost 4 bases and J lost 6, with 20 bases in between. The CDR3 coding sequence is TGTGCCAGCAGCCTCGACGGATTTCATACGGGCGAGCAGTACTTC. Translating gives CASSLDGFHTGEQYF.

At least ten counts were recorded for this clonotype. The CDR3 DNA reads as TGTGCCAGCAGACAGGGTCCCGGGGAGCTGTTTTTT. This translates into CASRQGPGELFF. The gene calls are TRBV6-2 or TRBV6-3 and TRBJ2-2; maybe TRBD1 (6 bases). From germline, CDR1 is MNHEY and CDR2 SVGEGT. This CDR3 contains 12 residues. V lost 6 bases to trimming and J lost 6 bases, with 8 bases between them.

The chain couples TRBV5-1 to TRBJ2-5, with D unclear. V dropped 2 bases and J dropped 3 bases, with 5 bases sitting between them. CDR1 and CDR2 from the germline V gene are SGHRS and YFSETQ. The CDR3 covers 12 residues. CDR3 nucleotides: TGCGCCAGCAGCTTACTTGAAGAGACCCAGTACTTC. It specifies CASSLLEETQYF.

The chain employs TRBV6-6 and TRBJ1-5; D is unclear. Germline V CDR1 and CDR2: MNHNY, SVGAGI (reference sequence). The germline V and J ends were trimmed by 7 bases and 3 bases, with 7 bases remaining between them. The CDR3 totals 12 residues. The chain's CDR3 is CASTSNNQPQHF. CDR3 nucleotide sequence: TGTGCCAGCACTTCGAACAATCAGCCCCAGCATTTT.

The chain couples TRBV30 to TRBJ1-2, with D perhaps TRBD1 (5 bases). Germline CDR1 and CDR2: GTSNPN and SVGIG (reference sequence). The CDR3 totals 11 residues. Trimming pared 8 bases from V and 8 bases from J, leaving 15 bases between. In nucleotides, the CDR3 is TGTGCCGGCTTTTCGGGGGGAGGCTACACCTTC. Its translation: CAGFSGGGYTF. Full variable domain (outside the CDR3, taken from reference TRBV30 and TRBJ1-2): SQTIHQWPATLVQPVGSPLSLECTVEGTSNPNLYWYRQAAGRGLQLLFYSVGIGQISSEVPQNLSASRPQDRQFILSSKKLLLSDSGFYLCAGFSGGGYTFGSGTRLTVV.

This clonotype was counted a few times. The chain employs TRBV12-3 or TRBV12-4 and TRBJ1-2, with no clear D. The V end was cut by 6 bases, the J end by 0 bases, with 5 bases between. The CDR3 has 12 amino acids. This chain's CDR3 is CASSDSNYGYTF. The DNA of the CDR3 is TGTGCCAGCAGCGACTCTAACTATGGCTACACCTTC.

The DNA of the CDR3 is TGTGCCAGCACCTCAGCCGGGACAGGGGTAGATACGCAGTATTTT. Encoded protein: CASTSAGTGVDTQYF. This chain uses TRBV27 with TRBJ2-3; 10 bases match TRBD1. Germline CDR1 MNHEY, CDR2 SMNVEV (reference sequence). This CDR3 spans 15 amino acids. V was pared by 7 bases and J by 5 bases, with 9 bases of the junction left unmatched.

This clonotype was seen at least ten times. CDR3 protein: CAISDSSLSYEQYF. In DNA form, the CDR3 reads TGTGCCATCAGTGACAGTTCCCTATCCTACGAGCAGTACTTC. The J gene is TRBJ2-7, the V gene TRBV10-3; D uncertain. The CDR3 totals 14 residues. Germline V gives CDR1 ENHRY, CDR2 SYGVKD. The V end was cut by 3 bases, the J end by 1 base, with 10 bases between.

This clonotype was seen many times. The chain joins TRBV30 to TRBJ2-7; TRBD1 matches 8 bases. With 5 bases clipped from V and 5 bases from J, the junction kept 5 bases outside the gene matches. In germline, CDR1 is GTSNPN, CDR2 SVGIG (reference sequence). The CDR3 runs to 12 residues. CDR3 in DNA: TGTGCCTGGTCAGGGGGCCTCAACGAGCAGTACTTC. It specifies CAWSGGLNEQYF.

In DNA, the CDR3 is TGTGCCATCAGTCCGAGTTTTTTGCGGAGCGAAACCAAAAACATTCAGTACTTC. This encodes CAISPSFLRSETKNIQYF. The rearrangement uses TRBV10-3 and TRBJ2-4; D is undetermined. Germline V lookup: CDR1 ENHRY, CDR2 SYGVKD. The V gene lost 5 bases and the J gene lost 2 bases, with 22 bases spanning the gap. The CDR3 runs to 18 residues.

A few counts support this clonotype. The rearrangement joins TRBV7-2 to TRBJ2-3; 10 bases agree with TRBD2. V lost 1 base, J lost 4 bases, and 8 bases stayed unmatched. The CDR3 covers 17 residues. The germline CDR1 and CDR2 sequences are SGHTA and FQGNSA. The CDR3 here is CASSLDLLAGRADTQYF. CDR3 coding DNA: TGTGCCAGCAGCTTAGATTTACTAGCGGGAAGGGCAGATACGCAGTATTTT.

This chain connects TRBV29-1 to TRBJ2-1; tentative D call: TRBD2 (6 bases). CDR3 length: 15 residues. CDR1 and CDR2 from the germline V gene are SQVTM and ANQGSEA. The V end was cut by 2 bases, the J end by 2 bases, with 13 bases between. DNA for the CDR3: TGCAGCGTTGAACCTCCCGGGGGTACCTACAATGAGCAGTTCTTC. Encoded protein: CSVEPPGGTYNEQFF.

The rearrangement joins TRBV7-8 to TRBJ1-5, with D possibly TRBD1 on 6 matching bases. V shed 5 bases and J shed 0 bases, with 8 bases lying between them. Germline CDR1 and CDR2: SGHVS and FQNEAQ. The CDR3 runs to 14 residues. The CDR3 here is CASSKDSSNQPQHF. The CDR3 DNA reads TGTGCCAGCAGCAAGGACAGTAGCAATCAGCCCCAGCATTTT.

This chain joins TRBV3-1 and TRBJ2-5, with 10 positions matching TRBD2. Germline V gene lookup returns CDR1 LGHDT and CDR2 YNNKEL (reference sequence). This CDR3 spans 14 amino acids. Trimming cost V 8 bases and J 4 bases; bases outside gene matches: 7. CDR3 residues: CASGGLAVPETQYF. In nucleotides, the CDR3 is TGTGCCAGCGGAGGACTAGCGGTCCCAGAGACCCAGTACTTC.

This clonotype has just a few counts. The rearrangement links TRBV6-2 or TRBV6-3 to TRBJ2-1, with TRBD2 matching over 7 bases. The length of the CDR3 is 16 residues. V lost 5 bases and J lost 0; bases outside the gene matches: 7. The V gene's germline CDR1 is MNHEY and CDR2 SVGEGT. CDR3 in DNA: TGTGCCAGCAGTCGTAGCGGGTCCAGCTCCTACAATGAGCAGTTCTTC. Amino acid sequence: CASSRSGSSSYNEQFF.